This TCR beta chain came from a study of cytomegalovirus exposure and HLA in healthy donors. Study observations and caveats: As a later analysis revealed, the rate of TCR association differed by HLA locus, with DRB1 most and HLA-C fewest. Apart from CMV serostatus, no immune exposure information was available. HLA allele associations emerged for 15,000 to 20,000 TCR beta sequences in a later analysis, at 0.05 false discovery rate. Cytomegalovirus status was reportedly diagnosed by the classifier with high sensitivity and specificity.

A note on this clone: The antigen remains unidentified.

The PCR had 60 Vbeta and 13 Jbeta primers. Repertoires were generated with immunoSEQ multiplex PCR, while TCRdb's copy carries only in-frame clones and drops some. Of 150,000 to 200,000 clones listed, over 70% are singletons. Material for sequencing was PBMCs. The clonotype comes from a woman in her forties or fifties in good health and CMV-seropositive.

The CDR3 loop reads CASSFQGSSYNEQFF. The CDR3 region has the DNA TGCGCCAGCAGCTTTCAGGGAAGCTCCTACAATGAGCAGTTCTTC. The J gene is TRBJ2-1, the V gene TRBV5-1; perhaps TRBD1 as D (5 bases). CDR1 is SGHRS, CDR2 YFSETQ, per germline. There are 15 residues in the CDR3. Trimming took 2 bases from V and 0 from J, leaving 9 bases between them. Variable domain in full (rest from reference TRBV5-1 and TRBJ2-1): KAGVTQTPRYLIKTRGQQVTLSCSPISGHRSVSWYQQTPGQGLQFLFEYFSETQRNKGNFPGRFSGRQFSNSRSEMNVSTLELGDSALYLCASSFQGSSYNEQFFGPGTRLTVL.